These 29 T cell receptor beta chains were all obtained from the same sample, sequenced in a study of blood T cell repertoires in COVID-19. Libraries were prepared by immunoSEQ multiplex PCR; TCRdb keeps only in-frame clonotypes and omits some of them. Of over 130,000 clones listed, over 65% are singletons. Sequenced input: peripheral blood. These receptors originate from a woman older than 75 with active or convalescent COVID-19.

The rearrangement links TRBV30 to TRBJ2-7; 8 bases agree with TRBD2. This CDR3 is built from 14 residues. Trimming cost V 0 bases and J 0 bases; bases outside gene matches: 1. The germline gives CDR1 GTSNPN, CDR2 SVGIG (reference sequence). CDR3 nucleotide sequence: TGTGCCTGGAGTGTACGGGGGGGCTCCTACGAGCAGTACTTC. It translates to CAWSVRGGSYEQYF.

The chain uses TRBV21-1 and TRBJ1-3; the table assigns TRBD1, which was not confirmed against the DNA. TRBV21-1 is reported as a pseudogene. The CDR3 loop spans 17 amino acids. The chain's CDR3 is CASSKTQGEDSGNTIYF. The CDR3 DNA reads as TGTGCCAGCAGCAAAACCCAGGGGGAAGACTCTGGAAACACCATATATTTT.

This clone occurred once. The V call is TRBV9, the J call TRBJ2-2, with 9 positions matching TRBD2. CDR3 length: 14 amino acids. With 3 bases clipped from V and 7 bases from J, the junction kept 4 bases outside the gene matches. CDR1 SGDLS and CDR2 YYNGEE come from the germline V gene. In nucleotides, the CDR3 is TGTGCCAGCAGCGCCGGGACTAGCATCGGGGAGCTGTTTTTT. It codes for CASSAGTSIGELFF.

This clone has just a few counts. The gene calls are TRBV6-6 and TRBJ1-2; a possible D gene is TRBD1 (5 bases). The V gene's germline CDR1 is MNHNY and CDR2 SVGAGI (reference sequence). V was cut by 5 bases and J by 10 bases, with 11 bases left in between. The CDR3 covers 11 residues. For the CDR3, the DNA is TGTGCCAGCAGTAAGGGACTGGACTACACCTTC. This gives the protein CASSKGLDYTF.

This clone was seen only a few times. The chain couples TRBV5-1 to TRBJ2-1, with TRBD1 matching 8 bases. The V gene's germline CDR1 is SGHRS and CDR2 YFSETQ. Trimming removed 0 bases from V and 9 bases from J; junction bases left unmatched: 11. The CDR3 contains 16 residues. The chain's CDR3 is CASSLAGWQGAGEQFF. The CDR3 DNA follows: TGCGCCAGCAGCTTGGCCGGCTGGCAGGGGGCAGGTGAGCAGTTCTTC.

This rearrangement joins TRBV11-2 to TRBJ1-2, with D maybe TRBD1 (5 bases). The germline CDR1 and CDR2 sequences are SGHAT and FQNNGV. Trimming stripped 6 bases from V and 3 bases from J, with 14 bases between. This CDR3 has 14 residues. CDR3 sequence: CASRLLGADYGYTF. In DNA, the CDR3 is TGTGCCAGCAGACTCTTAGGGGCCGACTATGGCTACACCTTC.

J is TRBJ1-4 and V is TRBV2; 11 nucleotides line up with TRBD1. Germline CDR1 SNHLY, CDR2 FYNNEI. V dropped 5 bases and J dropped 4; count of bases not matched to a gene: 3. This CDR3 has 15 residues. DNA for the CDR3: TGTGCCAGCAGTACGGGACAGGGGGGTAATGAAAAACTGTTTTTT. As protein: CASSTGQGGNEKLFF.

This clone was seen a single time. The gene calls are TRBV7-9 and TRBJ2-1, with unresolved D. This CDR3 region has 11 residues. Deletions cut 10 bases from V and 7 bases from J, with 11 bases between. Germline V CDR1 and CDR2: SEHNR, FQNEAQ (reference sequence). The CDR3 loop is CAINWRNEQFF. The DNA of the CDR3 is TGTGCCATCAATTGGAGAAATGAGCAGTTCTTC.

The rearrangement uses TRBV11-3 and TRBJ1-1; D gene unclear. The germline gives CDR1 SGHNT, CDR2 YENEEA. There are 13 residues in the CDR3. Trimming left V 4 bases short and J 5 bases short, with 11 bases between. The CDR3 DNA reads TGTGCCAGCAGCTCCGGGTCTATAACTGAAGCTTTCTTT. It yields the protein CASSSGSITEAFF.

CDR3 DNA sequence: TGTGCCAGCAGCTTGGGACTAGCTGGAGAGACCCAGTACTTC. It codes for CASSLGLAGETQYF. The chain links TRBV5-4 to TRBJ2-5; 7 nucleotides agree with TRBD2. In germline, CDR1 is SGHNT, CDR2 YYREEE (reference sequence). The CDR3 is 14 residues long. J lost 4 bases, V lost 0 bases, and 3 bases had no gene match.

The CDR3 DNA sequence: TGTGCCAGCAGTGAATACAGTCTGGGCAATCAGCCCCAGCATTTT. This encodes CASSEYSLGNQPQHF. The chain uses TRBV2 and TRBJ1-5; D is uncertain. The V end was cut by 2 bases, the J end by 2 bases, with 10 bases between. Germline lookup yields CDR1 SNHLY and CDR2 FYNNEI. CDR3 length: 15 amino acids.

The chain is built from TRBV10-2 and TRBJ1-4, with 9 bases lining up with TRBD1. Trimming removed 6 bases from V and 8 bases from J; junction bases left unmatched: 10. The germline V gene has CDR1 WSHSY and CDR2 SAAADI. The CDR3 sequence is 15 residues long. The CDR3 nucleotides are TGCGCCAGCAGCCCAACGGGACAGGGAGGCGAAAAACTGTTTTTT. Protein: CASSPTGQGGEKLFF.

The chain recombines TRBV29-1 with TRBJ1-2; 10 bases fit TRBD1. CDR1 is SQVTM, CDR2 ANQGSEA, per germline. This CDR3 region has 14 residues. Trimming cost V 4 bases and J 4 bases; bases outside gene matches: 6. The CDR3 DNA reads as TGCAGCGTTGGGGGACAGGGGCATGGCTATGGCTACACCTTC. Translated: CSVGGQGHGYGYTF. The whole variable domain, filled in from reference TRBV29-1 and TRBJ1-2, reads SAVISQKPSRDICQRGTSLTIQCQVDSQVTMMFWYRQQPGQSLTLIATANQGSEATYESGFVIDKFPISRPNLTFSTLTVSNMSPEDSSIYLCSVGGQGHGYGYTFGSGTRLTVV.

The chain employs TRBV7-2 and TRBJ1-1; no definite D call. Trimming took 5 bases from V and 1 from J, leaving 8 bases between them. In germline, CDR1 is SGHTA, CDR2 FQGNSA. The CDR3 has 13 residues. The CDR3 sequence is CASSRTANTEAFF. In DNA, the CDR3 is TGTGCCAGCAGCAGAACAGCGAACACTGAAGCTTTCTTT.

The chain carries TRBV3-1 (or the pseudogene TRBV3-2) and TRBJ1-1; D is possibly TRBD1 (5 bases). The CDR3 contains 12 residues. With 6 bases removed from V and 4 bases from J, the gap between germline ends came to 9 bases. Per germline, CDR1 LGHDT and CDR2 YNNKEL (reference sequence). The CDR3 sequence is CASSGDSTEAFF. The DNA of the CDR3 is TGTGCCAGCAGTGGAGACAGCACTGAAGCTTTCTTT.

The chain has TRBV29-1 and TRBJ1-4; D possibly corresponds to TRBD1 (5 bases). This CDR3 region has 12 residues. Looked up from germline, CDR1 is SQVTM and CDR2 is ANQGSEA. Trimming took off 7 bases at V and 7 bases at J, with 13 bases between the two ends. As DNA, the CDR3 is TGCAGCGGGGGAGGGGCTGGTGAAAAACTGTTTTTT. It specifies CSGGGAGEKLFF.

The rearrangement joins TRBV7-9 to TRBJ2-2, with D possibly TRBD1 on 5 matching bases. V lost 5 bases, J lost 7 bases, and 17 bases lay in between. CDR1 and CDR2 from the germline V gene are SEHNR and FQNEAQ (reference sequence). This CDR3 has 15 residues. The chain's CDR3 is CASSLDGRVFGELFF. CDR3 sequence (DNA): TGTGCCAGCAGCCTAGATGGCAGGGTCTTCGGGGAGCTGTTTTTT.

This chain connects TRBV7-9 to TRBJ1-2; 9 bases agree with TRBD1. Looked up from germline, CDR1 is SEHNR and CDR2 is FQNEAQ (reference sequence). The CDR3 extends over 16 amino acids. After removal of 6 bases from V and 3 bases from J, the junction contained 11 bases not matched to a gene. DNA of the CDR3: TGTGCCAGCAGGAAAACCGGGACAGGGTTACACTATGGCTACACCTTC. This gives the protein CASRKTGTGLHYGYTF.

Concerning this clone: At the DNA level, this CDR3 is encoded by other sequences in the same sample as well. V and J are TRBV28 and TRBJ1-2, with a weak D call TRBD1 (5 bases). CDR3 length: 12 amino acids. Germline-derived CDR1 and CDR2 are MDHEN and SYDVKM. V shed 4 bases and J shed 8 bases, with 11 bases lying between them. The chain's CDR3 is CASSSGVGGYTF. In DNA, the CDR3 is TGTGCCAGCAGTTCGGGGGTGGGAGGCTACACCTTC.

The genes are TRBV20-1 and TRBJ1-5, with a weak D call TRBD1 (5 bases). The CDR3 loop spans 14 amino acids. From germline, CDR1 is DFQATT and CDR2 SNEGSKA (reference sequence). V was clipped by 3 bases and J by 3 bases, with 12 bases between them. The CDR3 loop reads CSASRGVTNQPQHF. The CDR3 coding sequence is TGCAGTGCTAGTCGGGGGGTCACCAATCAGCCCCAGCATTTT.

The CDR3 region has the DNA TGTGCCAGCAGCTTGGTAGGGGAACGAACCTACGAGCAGTACTTC. It is translated as CASSLVGERTYEQYF. The chain uses TRBV5-8 and TRBJ2-7; D might be TRBD1 (5 bases). The V end was cut by 0 bases, the J end by 2 bases, with 12 bases between. The CDR3 runs 15 residues. Germline V gene lookup returns CDR1 SGHTS and CDR2 YDEGEE.

The CDR3 DNA reads as TGTGCCAGCAGCTTAGTGCGCCGGGGGGAAGCTTTCTTT. This codes for CASSLVRRGEAFF. The rearrangement uses TRBV7-2 and TRBJ1-1, with a tentative D call TRBD1 (5 bases). The germline gives CDR1 SGHTA, CDR2 FQGNSA. V gave up 1 base and J gave up 8 bases, with 11 bases separating them. This CDR3 region has 13 residues. The entire variable domain, with the rest obtained from reference TRBV7-2 and TRBJ1-1, is as follows: GAGVSQSPSNKVTEKGKDVELRCDPISGHTALYWYRQSLGQGLEFLIYFQGNSAPDKSGLPSDRFSAERTGGSVSTLTIQRTQQEDSAVYLCASSLVRRGEAFFGQGTRLTVV.

Only a few counts were recorded for this clone. This rearrangement joins TRBV2 to TRBJ2-1; D call uncertain. The CDR3 totals 10 residues. Germline loops: CDR1 SNHLY, CDR2 FYNNEI. Trimming stripped 10 bases from V and 5 bases from J, with 6 bases between. The CDR3 protein is CATSHNEQFF. The CDR3 DNA follows: TGTGCCACCTCTCACAATGAGCAGTTCTTC.

DNA for the CDR3: TGTGCCATCGGTGAAGGCAATCAGCCCCAGCATTTT. This gives the protein CAIGEGNQPQHF. The J gene is TRBJ1-5, the V gene TRBV21-1. TRBV21-1 is described as a pseudogene. This CDR3 has 12 residues.

The CDR3 region has the DNA TGTGCTAGTGGTCTCCGGACTAGCGGCGCCCCAGATACGCAGTATTTT. Protein sequence: CASGLRTSGAPDTQYF. The chain employs TRBV12-5 and TRBJ2-3, with 10 bases matching TRBD2. The CDR3 is made up of 16 amino acids. Trimming removed 5 bases from V and 4 bases from J; junction bases left unmatched: 9. Germline CDR1 is LGHNT and CDR2 is FRNRAP.

The chain carries TRBV2 and TRBJ2-5; 7 bases line up with TRBD1. The V gene's germline CDR1 is SNHLY and CDR2 FYNNEI. The trim removed 8 bases at V and 4 bases at J, leaving 4 bases unmatched. This CDR3 has 12 amino acids. CDR3 nucleotide sequence: TGTGCCAGCCACAAGGGGGCAGAGACCCAGTACTTC. It translates to CASHKGAETQYF. The variable domain in full, with the rest retrieved from reference TRBV2 and TRBJ2-5, is EPEVTQTPSHQVTQMGQEVILRCVPISNHLYFYWYRQILGQKVEFLVSFYNNEISEKSEIFDDQFSVERPDGSNFTLKIRSTKLEDSAMYFCASHKGAETQYFGPGTRLLVL.

This sequence joins TRBV29-1 and TRBJ1-4; 10 bases fit TRBD1. The V gene end was trimmed by 7 bases and the J gene end by 6 bases; junction bases not matched to a gene: 8. The germline CDR1 and CDR2 sequences are SQVTM and ANQGSEA. This CDR3 contains 14 residues. This CDR3 is CSAQGDRGHEKLFF. In nucleotides, the CDR3 is TGCAGCGCCCAAGGGGACAGGGGACATGAAAAACTGTTTTTT.

The chain employs TRBV5-5 and TRBJ1-5; D is perhaps TRBD1 (6 bases). This CDR3 comprises 14 residues. The V gene's germline CDR1 is SGHKS and CDR2 YYEKEE (reference sequence). V shed 0 bases and J shed 4 bases, with 8 bases lying between them. CDR3 sequence: CASSLAGVNQPQHF. The DNA of the CDR3 is TGTGCCAGCAGCTTGGCAGGGGTTAATCAGCCCCAGCATTTT.

In this sample, this clone turned up many times. This chain uses TRBV2 with TRBJ2-1; D possibly corresponds to TRBD1 (6 bases). V was cut by 2 bases and J by 3 bases, with 11 bases left in between. Germline values: CDR1 SNHLY, CDR2 FYNNEI. This CDR3 has 15 residues. CDR3 amino acids: CASSEPGQNYNEQFF. CDR3 bases: TGTGCCAGCAGTGAACCGGGACAAAACTACAATGAGCAGTTCTTC.